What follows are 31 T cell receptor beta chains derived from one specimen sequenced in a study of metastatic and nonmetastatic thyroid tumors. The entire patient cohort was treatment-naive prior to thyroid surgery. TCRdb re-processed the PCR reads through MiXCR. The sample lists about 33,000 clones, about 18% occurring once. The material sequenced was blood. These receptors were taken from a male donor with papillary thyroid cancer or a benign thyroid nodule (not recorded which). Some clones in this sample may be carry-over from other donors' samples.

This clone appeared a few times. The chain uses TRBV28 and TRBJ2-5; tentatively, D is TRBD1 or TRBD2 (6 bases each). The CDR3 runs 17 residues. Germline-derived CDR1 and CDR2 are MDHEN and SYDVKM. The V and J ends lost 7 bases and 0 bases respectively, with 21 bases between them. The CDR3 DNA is TGTGCCAGCAACAAGGGGGGTATGGATAACGACCAAGAGACCCAGTACTTC. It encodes CASNKGGMDNDQETQYF.

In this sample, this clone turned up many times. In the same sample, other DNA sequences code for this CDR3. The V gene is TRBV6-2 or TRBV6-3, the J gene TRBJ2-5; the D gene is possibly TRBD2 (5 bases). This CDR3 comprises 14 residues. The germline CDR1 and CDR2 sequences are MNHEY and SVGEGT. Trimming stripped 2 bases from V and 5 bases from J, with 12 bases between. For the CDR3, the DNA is TGTGCCAGCAGTTACATCAGAGGGCGGGAGACCCAGTACTTC. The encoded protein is CASSYIRGRETQYF.

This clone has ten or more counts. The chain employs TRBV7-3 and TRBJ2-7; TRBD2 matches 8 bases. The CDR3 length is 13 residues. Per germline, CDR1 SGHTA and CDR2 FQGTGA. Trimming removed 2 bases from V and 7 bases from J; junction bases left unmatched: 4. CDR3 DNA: TGTGCCAGCAGCTTAGAACCGGGGGGGGAGCAGTACTTC. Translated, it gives CASSLEPGGEQYF.

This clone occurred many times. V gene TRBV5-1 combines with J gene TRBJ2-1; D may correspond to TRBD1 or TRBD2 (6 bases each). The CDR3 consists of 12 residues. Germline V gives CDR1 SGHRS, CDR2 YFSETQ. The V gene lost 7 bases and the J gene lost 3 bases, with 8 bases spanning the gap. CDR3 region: CASGGGYNEQFF. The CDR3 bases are TGCGCCAGCGGAGGGGGCTACAATGAGCAGTTCTTC.

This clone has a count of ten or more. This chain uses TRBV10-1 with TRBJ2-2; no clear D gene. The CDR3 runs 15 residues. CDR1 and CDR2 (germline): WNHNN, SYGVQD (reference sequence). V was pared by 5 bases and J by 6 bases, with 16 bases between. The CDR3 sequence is CASSTGSEIAGELFF. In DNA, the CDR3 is TGCGCCAGCAGTACCGGGTCCGAAATAGCCGGGGAGCTGTTTTTT.

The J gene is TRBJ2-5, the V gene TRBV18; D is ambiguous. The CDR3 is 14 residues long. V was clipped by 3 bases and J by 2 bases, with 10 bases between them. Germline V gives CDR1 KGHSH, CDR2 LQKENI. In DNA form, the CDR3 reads TGTGCCAGCTCACCCCTCAAGGTGCAAGAGACCCAGTACTTC. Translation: CASSPLKVQETQYF.

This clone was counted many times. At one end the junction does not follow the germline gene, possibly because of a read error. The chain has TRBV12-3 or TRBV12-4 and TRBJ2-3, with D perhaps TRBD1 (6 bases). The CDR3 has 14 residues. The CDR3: CASSLTGHTGTQYF. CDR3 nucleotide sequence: TGTGCCAGCAGCCTGACAGGCCACACAGGTACGCAGTATTTT.

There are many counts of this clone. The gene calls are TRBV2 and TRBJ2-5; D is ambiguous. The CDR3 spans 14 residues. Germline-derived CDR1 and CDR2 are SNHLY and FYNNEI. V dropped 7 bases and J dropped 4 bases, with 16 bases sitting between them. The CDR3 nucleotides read TGTGCCAGCACCCCATCGGCCTTCGGAGAGACCCAGTACTTC. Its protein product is CASTPSAFGETQYF.

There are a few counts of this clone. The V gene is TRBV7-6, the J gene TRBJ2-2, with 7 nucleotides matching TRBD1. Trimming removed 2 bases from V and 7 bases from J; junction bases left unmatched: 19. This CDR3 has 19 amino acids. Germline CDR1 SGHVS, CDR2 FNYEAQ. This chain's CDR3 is CASSLLFPSTGTANGELFF. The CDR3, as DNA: TGTGCCAGCAGCTTACTGTTCCCATCGACCGGGACAGCGAACGGGGAGCTGTTTTTT.

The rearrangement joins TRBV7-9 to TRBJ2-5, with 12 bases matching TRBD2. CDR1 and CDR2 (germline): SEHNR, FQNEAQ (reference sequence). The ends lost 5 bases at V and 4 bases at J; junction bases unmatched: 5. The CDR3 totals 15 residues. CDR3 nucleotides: TGTGCCAGCAGCCGGCGGACTAGCGGGGCAGAGACCCAGTACTTC. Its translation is CASSRRTSGAETQYF.

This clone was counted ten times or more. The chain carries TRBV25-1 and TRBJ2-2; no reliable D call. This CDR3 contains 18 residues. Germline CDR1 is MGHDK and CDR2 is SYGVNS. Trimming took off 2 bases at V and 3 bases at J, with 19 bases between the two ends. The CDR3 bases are TGTGCCAGCAGTGAACTCCGGGCCGCCAGAGGTGACACCGGGGAGCTGTTTTTT. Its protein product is CASSELRAARGDTGELFF. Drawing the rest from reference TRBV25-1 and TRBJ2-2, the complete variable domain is EADIYQTPRYLVIGTGKKITLECSQTMGHDKMYWYQQDPGMELHLIHYSYGVNSTEKGDLSSESTVSRIRTEHFPLTLESARPSHTSQYLCASSELRAARGDTGELFFGEGSRLTVL.

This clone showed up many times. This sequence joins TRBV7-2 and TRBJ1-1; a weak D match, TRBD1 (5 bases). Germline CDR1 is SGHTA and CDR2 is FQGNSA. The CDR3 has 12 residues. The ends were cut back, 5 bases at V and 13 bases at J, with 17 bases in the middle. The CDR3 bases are TGTGCCAGCAGCGCCGTAGCCGGGACCGATTTCTTT. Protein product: CASSAVAGTDFF.

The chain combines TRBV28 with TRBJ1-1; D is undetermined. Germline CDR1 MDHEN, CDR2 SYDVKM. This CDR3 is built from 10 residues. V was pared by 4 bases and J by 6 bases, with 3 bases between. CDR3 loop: CASSYSEAFF. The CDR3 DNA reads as TGTGCCAGCAGTTATTCTGAAGCTTTCTTT.

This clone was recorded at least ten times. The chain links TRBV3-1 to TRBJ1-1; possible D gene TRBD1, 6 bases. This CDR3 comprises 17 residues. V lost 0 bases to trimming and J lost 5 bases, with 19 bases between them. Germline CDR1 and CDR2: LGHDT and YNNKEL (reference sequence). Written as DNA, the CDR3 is TGTGCCAGCAGCCAAGATTCCAGGTTGGGGGGGCGAACTGAAGCTTTCTTT. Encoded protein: CASSQDSRLGGRTEAFF.

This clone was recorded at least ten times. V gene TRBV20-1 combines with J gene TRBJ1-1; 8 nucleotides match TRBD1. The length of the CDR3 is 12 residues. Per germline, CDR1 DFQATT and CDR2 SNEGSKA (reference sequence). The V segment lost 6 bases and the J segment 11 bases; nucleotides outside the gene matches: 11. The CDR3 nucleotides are TGCAGTGCCGAACAGGGGGGCCGGGGGGCTTTCTTT. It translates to CSAEQGGRGAFF.

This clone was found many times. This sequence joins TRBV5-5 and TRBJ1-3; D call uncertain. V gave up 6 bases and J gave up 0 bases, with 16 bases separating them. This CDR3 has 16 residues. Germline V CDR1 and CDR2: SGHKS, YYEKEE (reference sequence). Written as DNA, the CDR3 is TGTGCCAGCACCCCTACCCCGGTCCGCTCTGGAAACACCATATATTTT. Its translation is CASTPTPVRSGNTIYF.

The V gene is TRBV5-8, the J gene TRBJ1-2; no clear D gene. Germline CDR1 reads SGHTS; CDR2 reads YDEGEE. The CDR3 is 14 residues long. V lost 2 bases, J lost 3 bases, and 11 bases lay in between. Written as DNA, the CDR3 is TGTGCCAGCAGCTTACTCGCCACGTACTATGGCTACACCTTC. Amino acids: CASSLLATYYGYTF.

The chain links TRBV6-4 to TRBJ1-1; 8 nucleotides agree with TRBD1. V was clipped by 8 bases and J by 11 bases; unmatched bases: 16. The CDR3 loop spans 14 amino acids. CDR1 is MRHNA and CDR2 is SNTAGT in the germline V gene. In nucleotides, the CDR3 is TGTGCCAGCCGTCGGGCGGGGACAGGAGGCCGGGCTTTCTTT. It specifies CASRRAGTGGRAFF.

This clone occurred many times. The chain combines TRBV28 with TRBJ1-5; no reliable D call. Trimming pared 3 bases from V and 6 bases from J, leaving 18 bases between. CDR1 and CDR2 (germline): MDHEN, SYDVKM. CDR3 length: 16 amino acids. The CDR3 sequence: CASSFAVIRSGQPQHF. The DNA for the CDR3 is TGTGCCAGCAGTTTTGCGGTGATACGGTCCGGTCAGCCCCAGCATTTT.

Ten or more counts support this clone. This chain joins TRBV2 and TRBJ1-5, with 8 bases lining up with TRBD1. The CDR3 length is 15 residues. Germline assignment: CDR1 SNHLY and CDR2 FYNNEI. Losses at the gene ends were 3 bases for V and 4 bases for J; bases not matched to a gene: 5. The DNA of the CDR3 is TGTGCCAGCAGTGACGGCAGGGGGCGTAATCAGCCCCAGCATTTT. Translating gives CASSDGRGRNQPQHF.

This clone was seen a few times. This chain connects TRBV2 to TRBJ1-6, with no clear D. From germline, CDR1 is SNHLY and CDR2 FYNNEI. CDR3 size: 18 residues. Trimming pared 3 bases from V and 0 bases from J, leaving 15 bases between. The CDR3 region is CASSENRPKFSYNSPLHF. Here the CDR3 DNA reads TGTGCCAGCAGTGAGAACCGGCCTAAATTCTCCTATAATTCACCCCTCCACTTT.

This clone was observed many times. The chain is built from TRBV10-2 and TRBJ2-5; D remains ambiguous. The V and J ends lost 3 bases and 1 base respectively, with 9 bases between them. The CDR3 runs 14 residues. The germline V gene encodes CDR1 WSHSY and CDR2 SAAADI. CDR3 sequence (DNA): TGCGCCAGCAGTGAAGGCGAAACCCAAGAGACCCAGTACTTC. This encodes CASSEGETQETQYF.

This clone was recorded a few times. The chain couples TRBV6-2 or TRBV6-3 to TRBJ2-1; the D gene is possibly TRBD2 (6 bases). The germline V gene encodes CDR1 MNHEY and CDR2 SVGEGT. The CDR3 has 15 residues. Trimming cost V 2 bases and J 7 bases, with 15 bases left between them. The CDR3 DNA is TGTGCCAGCAGTTACAGGGCGGAGGGGAGGAATGAGCAGTTCTTC. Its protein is CASSYRAEGRNEQFF.

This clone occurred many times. CDR3 nucleotide sequence: TGTGCCAGCAGCCCCGGCGAAGGGGGCATTCGCAATCAGCCCCAGCATTTT. Translated, it gives CASSPGEGGIRNQPQHF. V and J are TRBV6-1 and TRBJ1-5, with 7 bases identical to TRBD1. Germline assignment: CDR1 MNHNS and CDR2 SASEGT. This CDR3 region has 17 residues. V shed 6 bases, J shed 2 bases, and the junction held 13 bases outside the gene matches.

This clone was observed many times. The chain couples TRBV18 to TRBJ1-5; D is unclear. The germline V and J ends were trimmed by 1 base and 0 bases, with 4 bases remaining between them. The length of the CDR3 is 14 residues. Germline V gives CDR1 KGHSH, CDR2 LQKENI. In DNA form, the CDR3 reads TGTGCCAGCTCACCACAGGGTAGCAATCAGCCCCAGCATTTT. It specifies CASSPQGSNQPQHF.

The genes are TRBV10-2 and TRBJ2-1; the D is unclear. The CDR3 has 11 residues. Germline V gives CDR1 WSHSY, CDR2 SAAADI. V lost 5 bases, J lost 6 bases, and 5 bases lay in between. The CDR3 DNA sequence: TGCGCCAGCAGTAATCCCAATGAGCAGTTCTTC. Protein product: CASSNPNEQFF.

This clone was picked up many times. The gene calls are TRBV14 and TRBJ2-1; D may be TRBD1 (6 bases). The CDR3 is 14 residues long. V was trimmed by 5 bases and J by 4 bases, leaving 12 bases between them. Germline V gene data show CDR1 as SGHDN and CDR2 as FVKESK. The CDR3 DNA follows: TGTGCCAGCAGCTTCCGGGACACATACAATGAGCAGTTCTTC. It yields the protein CASSFRDTYNEQFF.

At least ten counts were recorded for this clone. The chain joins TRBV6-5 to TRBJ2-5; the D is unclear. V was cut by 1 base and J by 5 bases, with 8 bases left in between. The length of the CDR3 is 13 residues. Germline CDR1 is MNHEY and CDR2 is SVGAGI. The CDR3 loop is CASSYWGGETQYF. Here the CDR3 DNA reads TGTGCCAGCAGTTACTGGGGTGGGGAGACCCAGTACTTC.

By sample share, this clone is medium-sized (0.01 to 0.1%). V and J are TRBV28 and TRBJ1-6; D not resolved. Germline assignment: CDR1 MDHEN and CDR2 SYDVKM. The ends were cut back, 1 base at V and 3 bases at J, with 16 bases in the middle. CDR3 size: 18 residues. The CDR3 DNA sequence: TGTGCCAGCAGTTTATTGGGAAGCAGAGGCAACTATAATTCACCCCTCCACTTT. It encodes CASSLLGSRGNYNSPLHF.

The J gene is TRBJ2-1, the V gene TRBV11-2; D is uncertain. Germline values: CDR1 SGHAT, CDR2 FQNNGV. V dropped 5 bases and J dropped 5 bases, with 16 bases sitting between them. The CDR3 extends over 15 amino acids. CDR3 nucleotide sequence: TGTGCCAGCAGCCCACGACATGGCACCCACAATGAGCAGTTCTTC. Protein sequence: CASSPRHGTHNEQFF.

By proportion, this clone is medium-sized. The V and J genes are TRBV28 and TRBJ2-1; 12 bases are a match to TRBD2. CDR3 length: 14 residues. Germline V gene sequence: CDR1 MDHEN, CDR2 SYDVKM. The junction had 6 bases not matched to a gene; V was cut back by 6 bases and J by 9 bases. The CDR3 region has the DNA TGTGCCAGCAGCTTAAGACTAGCGGGAGTTGAGCAGTTCTTC. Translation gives CASSLRLAGVEQFF.